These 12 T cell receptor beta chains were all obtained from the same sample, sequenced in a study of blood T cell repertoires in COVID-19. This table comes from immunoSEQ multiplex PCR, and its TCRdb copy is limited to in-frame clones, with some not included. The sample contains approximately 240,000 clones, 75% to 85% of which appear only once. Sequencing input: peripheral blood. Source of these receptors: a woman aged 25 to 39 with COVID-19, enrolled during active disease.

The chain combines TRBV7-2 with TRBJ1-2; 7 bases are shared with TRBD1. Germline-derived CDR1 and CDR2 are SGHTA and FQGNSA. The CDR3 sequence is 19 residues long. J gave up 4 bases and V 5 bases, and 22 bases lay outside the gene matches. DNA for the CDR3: TGTGCCAGCAGCCCTATGGAGGTAGGGACAGCCACTGGGTCCTATGGCTACACCTTC. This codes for CASSPMEVGTATGSYGYTF.

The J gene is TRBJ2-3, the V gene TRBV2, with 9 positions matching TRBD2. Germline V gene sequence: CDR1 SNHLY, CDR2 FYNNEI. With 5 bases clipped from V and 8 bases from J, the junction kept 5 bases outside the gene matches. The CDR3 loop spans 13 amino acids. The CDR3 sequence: CASSMRTSATQYF. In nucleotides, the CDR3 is TGTGCCAGCAGTATGCGGACTAGCGCTACGCAGTATTTT.

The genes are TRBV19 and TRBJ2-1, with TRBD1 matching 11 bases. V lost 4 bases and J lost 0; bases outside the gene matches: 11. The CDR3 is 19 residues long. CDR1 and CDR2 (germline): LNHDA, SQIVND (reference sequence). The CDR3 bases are TGTGCCAGTAGTACGTTAGGAGGGACAGGGGGAAGCTCCTACAATGAGCAGTTCTTC. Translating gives CASSTLGGTGGSSYNEQFF. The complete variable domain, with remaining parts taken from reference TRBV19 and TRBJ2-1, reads DGGITQSPKYLFRKEGQNVTLSCEQNLNHDAMYWYRQDPGQGLRLIYYSQIVNDFQKGDIAEGYSVSREKKESFPLTVTSAQKNPTAFYLCASSTLGGTGGSSYNEQFFGPGTRLTVL.

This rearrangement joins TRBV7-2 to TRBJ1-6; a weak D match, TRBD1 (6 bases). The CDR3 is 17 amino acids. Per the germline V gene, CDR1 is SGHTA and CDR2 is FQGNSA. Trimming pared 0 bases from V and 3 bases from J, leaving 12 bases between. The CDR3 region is CASSLAPDSYYNSPLHF. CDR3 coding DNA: TGTGCCAGCAGCTTAGCACCGGACAGCTACTATAATTCACCCCTCCACTTT.

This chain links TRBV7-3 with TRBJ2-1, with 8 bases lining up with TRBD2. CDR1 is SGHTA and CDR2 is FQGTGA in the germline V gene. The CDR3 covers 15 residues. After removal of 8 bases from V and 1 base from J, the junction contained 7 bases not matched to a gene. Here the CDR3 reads CASGTSGSSYNEQFF. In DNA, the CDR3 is TGTGCCAGCGGAACTAGCGGTTCATCCTACAATGAGCAGTTCTTC.

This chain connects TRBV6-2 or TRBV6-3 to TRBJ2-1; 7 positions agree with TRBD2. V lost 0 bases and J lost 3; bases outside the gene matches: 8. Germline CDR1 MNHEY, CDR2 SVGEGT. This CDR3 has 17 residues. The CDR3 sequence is CASSYSRYRGDYNEQFF. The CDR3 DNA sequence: TGTGCCAGCAGTTACTCGAGATACCGGGGGGACTACAATGAGCAGTTCTTC.

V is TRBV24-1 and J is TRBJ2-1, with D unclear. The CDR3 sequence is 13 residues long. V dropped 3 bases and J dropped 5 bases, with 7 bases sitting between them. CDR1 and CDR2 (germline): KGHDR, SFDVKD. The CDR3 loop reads CATSDPTNNEQFF. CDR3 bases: TGTGCCACCAGTGATCCTACCAACAATGAGCAGTTCTTC.

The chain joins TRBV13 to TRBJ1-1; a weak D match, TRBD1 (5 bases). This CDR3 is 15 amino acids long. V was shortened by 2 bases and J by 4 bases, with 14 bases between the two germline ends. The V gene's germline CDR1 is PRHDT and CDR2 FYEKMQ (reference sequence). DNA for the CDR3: TGTGCCAGCAGCTTACCTCGTTTAGGGGCCACTGAAGCTTTCTTT. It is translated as CASSLPRLGATEAFF.

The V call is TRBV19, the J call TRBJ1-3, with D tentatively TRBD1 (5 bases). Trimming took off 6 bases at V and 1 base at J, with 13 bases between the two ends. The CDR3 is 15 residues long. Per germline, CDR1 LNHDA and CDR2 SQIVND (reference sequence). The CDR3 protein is CASRSDKLSGNTIYF. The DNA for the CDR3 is TGTGCCAGTAGATCGGACAAGTTGTCTGGAAACACCATATATTTT.

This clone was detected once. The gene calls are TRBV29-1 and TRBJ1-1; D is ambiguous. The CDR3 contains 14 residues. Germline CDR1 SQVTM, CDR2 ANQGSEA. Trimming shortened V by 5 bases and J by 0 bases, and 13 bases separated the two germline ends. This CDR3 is CSVYAGFMNTEAFF. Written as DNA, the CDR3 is TGCAGCGTTTATGCGGGGTTTATGAACACTGAAGCTTTCTTT.

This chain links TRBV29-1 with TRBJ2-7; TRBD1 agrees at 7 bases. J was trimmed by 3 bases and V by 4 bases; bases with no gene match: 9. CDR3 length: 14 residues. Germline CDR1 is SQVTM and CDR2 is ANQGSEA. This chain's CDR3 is CSVGASTGRYEQYF. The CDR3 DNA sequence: TGCAGCGTTGGGGCTTCGACAGGGCGCTACGAGCAGTACTTC.

As DNA, the CDR3 is TGCGCCAGCAGCCAAGTTCTCCAGGCCAGGGGGCTTCACAATGAGCAGTTCTTC. Its protein product is CASSQVLQARGLHNEQFF. The V call is TRBV4-3, the J call TRBJ2-1; 8 nucleotides align to TRBD1. The CDR3 is 18 residues long. Trimming removed 1 base from V and 5 bases from J; junction bases left unmatched: 13. From germline, CDR1 is LGHNA and CDR2 YSLEER.